The rows below give T cell receptor beta chains drawn from one sample of a study of blood T cell repertoires in COVID-19. Measured with immunoSEQ multiplex PCR; TCRdb has only the in-frame clones, and not every one. The sample yields about 34,000 clones, roughly 77% seen once. The sequenced sample consisted of peripheral blood. These receptors were obtained from a man older than 75 with active or convalescent COVID-19. Each CDR3 is given with its conserved first and last residue. Each record gives: J gene, V gene, D gene, clone size, CDR3 length, CDR3 DNA, CDR3 protein. The D gene is left open where the match is weak. Clone size, where shown, is once, few, many, or a class for clones that have expanded.

J gene: TRBJ2-7; V gene: TRBV28; D gene: -; clone size: -; CDR3 length: 13; CDR3 DNA: TGTGCCACCCGCCCCCCCGTTAGCTACGAGCAGTACTTC; CDR3 protein: CATRPPVSYEQYF
J gene: TRBJ2-5; V gene: TRBV5-1; D gene: -; clone size: -; CDR3 length: 12; CDR3 DNA: TGCGCCAGCAGCTTGACGGAAGAGACCCAGTACTTC; CDR3 protein: CASSLTEETQYF
J gene: TRBJ2-1; V gene: TRBV7-2; D gene: -; clone size: -; CDR3 length: 15; CDR3 DNA: TGTGCCAGCAGCTTAGCAGCAAAAGAATACAATGAGCAGTTCTTC; CDR3 protein: CASSLAAKEYNEQFF
J gene: TRBJ2-7; V gene: TRBV10-2; D gene: TRBD1; clone size: -; CDR3 length: 14; CDR3 DNA: TGCGCCAGCAGTGACAGGACAGGGTATGACGAGCAGTACTTC; CDR3 protein: CASSDRTGYDEQYF
J gene: TRBJ2-5; V gene: TRBV2; D gene: -; clone size: -; CDR3 length: 14; CDR3 DNA: TGTGCCACCAAGCTGGGTCCGGGACAAGAGACCCAGTACTTC; CDR3 protein: CATKLGPGQETQYF
J gene: TRBJ2-2; V gene: TRBV30; D gene: -; clone size: -; CDR3 length: 11; CDR3 DNA: TGTGCCTCTCGGGGATCCGGGGAGCTGTTTTTT; CDR3 protein: CASRGSGELFF
J gene: TRBJ2-6; V gene: TRBV9; D gene: -; clone size: once; CDR3 length: 16; CDR3 DNA: TGTGCCAGCAGCGTAGCTCTATCCCTTGGGGCCAACGTCCTGACTTTC; CDR3 protein: CASSVALSLGANVLTF
J gene: TRBJ2-1; V gene: TRBV6-1; D gene: -; clone size: -; CDR3 length: 14; CDR3 DNA: TGTGCCAGCAGTGAAATCGCGGGACGGCATGAGCAGTTCTTC; CDR3 protein: CASSEIAGRHEQFF
J gene: TRBJ2-7; V gene: TRBV15; D gene: -; clone size: -; CDR3 length: 13; CDR3 DNA: TGTGCCACCAGCAGAGATAGGAGCTACGAGCAGTACTTC; CDR3 protein: CATSRDRSYEQYF
J gene: TRBJ1-5; V gene: TRBV19; D gene: TRBD1; clone size: -; CDR3 length: 12; CDR3 DNA: TGTGCCAGTAAACAGGGGGATCAGCCCCAGCATTTT; CDR3 protein: CASKQGDQPQHF
J gene: TRBJ2-7; V gene: TRBV28; D gene: TRBD1; clone size: -; CDR3 length: 15; CDR3 DNA: TGTGCCAGCAATAAACCGGGACAGGGGCTGGACGAGCAGTACTTC; CDR3 protein: CASNKPGQGLDEQYF
J gene: TRBJ2-1; V gene: TRBV9; D gene: -; clone size: -; CDR3 length: 15; CDR3 DNA: TGTGCCAGCAGCCCTACGGGTGATGCCTACAATGAGCAGTTCTTC; CDR3 protein: CASSPTGDAYNEQFF
J gene: TRBJ1-4; V gene: TRBV10-2; D gene: -; clone size: -; CDR3 length: 15; CDR3 DNA: TGCGCCAGCAGTGAGTCGACAGCAACTAATGAAAAACTGTTTTTT; CDR3 protein: CASSESTATNEKLFF
J gene: TRBJ1-2; V gene: TRBV5-1; D gene: TRBD1; clone size: -; CDR3 length: 15; CDR3 DNA: TGCGCCAGCAGCGAGACAGGGGAAGGTGCCTATGGCTACACCTTC; CDR3 protein: CASSETGEGAYGYTF
J gene: TRBJ2-7; V gene: TRBV3-1/TRBV3-2; D gene: TRBD2; clone size: once; CDR3 length: 14; CDR3 DNA: TGTGCCAGCAGCCAACTAGCGGGGTTACGAGAGCAGTACTTC; CDR3 protein: CASSQLAGLREQYF
J gene: TRBJ2-7; V gene: TRBV2; D gene: -; clone size: -; CDR3 length: 13; CDR3 DNA: TGTGCCAGCAGTGTTGTCCGGGTGTACGAGCAGTACTTC; CDR3 protein: CASSVVRVYEQYF
J gene: TRBJ2-2; V gene: TRBV6-5; D gene: TRBD1; clone size: -; CDR3 length: 15; CDR3 DNA: TGTGCCAGCATCCGGACAGGGGGGGACACCGGGGAGCTGTTTTTT; CDR3 protein: CASIRTGGDTGELFF
J gene: TRBJ1-1; V gene: TRBV20-1; D gene: -; clone size: -; CDR3 length: 11; CDR3 DNA: TGCAGTGCTACCCAGGGTCTTGGGGCTTTCTTT; CDR3 protein: CSATQGLGAFF
J gene: TRBJ2-1; V gene: TRBV11-3; D gene: TRBD2; clone size: -; CDR3 length: 16; CDR3 DNA: TGTGCCAGCAGCGGGAAGCGGGACCGCGCCTACAATGAGCAGTTCTTC; CDR3 protein: CASSGKRDRAYNEQFF
J gene: TRBJ1-4; V gene: TRBV15; D gene: TRBD1; clone size: -; CDR3 length: 14; CDR3 DNA: TGTGCCACCAGCAGGGGACAGGGGAATGAAAAACTGTTTTTT; CDR3 protein: CATSRGQGNEKLFF
J gene: TRBJ2-7; V gene: TRBV28; D gene: -; clone size: -; CDR3 length: 15; CDR3 DNA: TGTGCCAGCAAAGGGGCATTGGAATTTACCTACGAGCAGTACTTC; CDR3 protein: CASKGALEFTYEQYF
J gene: TRBJ1-3; V gene: TRBV5-1; D gene: -; clone size: -; CDR3 length: 14; CDR3 DNA: TGCGCCAGCAGCTCACTGCAGGGAGGAAACACCATATATTTT; CDR3 protein: CASSSLQGGNTIYF
J gene: TRBJ2-2; V gene: TRBV7-7; D gene: TRBD2; clone size: -; CDR3 length: 17; CDR3 DNA: TGTGCCAGCAGCTGCAAGCGGGAGGGCCGGTACACCGGGGAGCTGTTTTTT; CDR3 protein: CASSCKREGRYTGELFF
J gene: TRBJ1-2; V gene: TRBV5-1; D gene: -; clone size: -; CDR3 length: 13; CDR3 DNA: TGCGCCAGCAGCCCCCACAGGGACTATGGCTACACCTTC; CDR3 protein: CASSPHRDYGYTF
J gene: TRBJ1-2; V gene: TRBV6-1; D gene: -; clone size: -; CDR3 length: 15; CDR3 DNA: TGTGCCAGCAGTGAAGGGGGCCGGGGGTACTATGGCTACACCTTC; CDR3 protein: CASSEGGRGYYGYTF
J gene: TRBJ1-5; V gene: TRBV24-1; D gene: TRBD1; clone size: -; CDR3 length: 15; CDR3 DNA: TGTGCCACCAGTGAAAGACAGGGCTCAAATCAGCCCCAGCATTTT; CDR3 protein: CATSERQGSNQPQHF
J gene: TRBJ2-1; V gene: TRBV28; D gene: -; clone size: -; CDR3 length: 16; CDR3 DNA: TGTGCCAGCAGGCCCGAGACTGGGTCTTCCTACAATGAGCAGTTCTTC; CDR3 protein: CASRPETGSSYNEQFF
J gene: TRBJ2-7; V gene: TRBV4-3; D gene: -; clone size: -; CDR3 length: 13; CDR3 DNA: TGCGCCAGCAGCCAAGGCCCGAGGAAAGAGCAGTACTTC; CDR3 protein: CASSQGPRKEQYF
J gene: TRBJ2-7; V gene: TRBV5-1; D gene: -; clone size: few; CDR3 length: 17; CDR3 DNA: TGCGCCAGCAGCTTGAGTGCGGGCCCATTTGAACCCTACGAGCAGTACTTC; CDR3 protein: CASSLSAGPFEPYEQYF
J gene: TRBJ1-3; V gene: TRBV10-3; D gene: -; clone size: -; CDR3 length: 15; CDR3 DNA: TGTGCCATCACCGGACAGATGGGCTCTGGAAACACCATATATTTT; CDR3 protein: CAITGQMGSGNTIYF
J gene: TRBJ2-1; V gene: TRBV3-1/TRBV3-2; D gene: TRBD2; clone size: -; CDR3 length: 14; CDR3 DNA: TGTGCCAGCAGCCGCGGGAGGGCCCTCGATGAGCAGTTCTTC; CDR3 protein: CASSRGRALDEQFF
J gene: TRBJ2-3; V gene: TRBV10-3; D gene: TRBD1; clone size: -; CDR3 length: 15; CDR3 DNA: TGTGCCATCAGTGAGTCGATGAGACAGGGGGATACGCAGTATTTT; CDR3 protein: CAISESMRQGDTQYF
J gene: TRBJ2-4; V gene: TRBV7-9; D gene: TRBD2; clone size: -; CDR3 length: 16; CDR3 DNA: TGTGCCAGCAGCCTAGGAGCGGGAGGGCCTTCATCCATTCAGTACTTC; CDR3 protein: CASSLGAGGPSSIQYF
J gene: TRBJ1-6; V gene: TRBV7-9; D gene: -; clone size: -; CDR3 length: 16; CDR3 DNA: TGTGCCAGCAGCTTAGCAGGAGATCCAGGGAATTCACCCCTCCACTTT; CDR3 protein: CASSLAGDPGNSPLHF
J gene: TRBJ1-2; V gene: TRBV18; D gene: -; clone size: -; CDR3 length: 13; CDR3 DNA: TGTGCCAGCTCTCAAGACAGCAACTATGGCTACACCTTC; CDR3 protein: CASSQDSNYGYTF
J gene: TRBJ2-7; V gene: TRBV6-5; D gene: -; clone size: -; CDR3 length: 13; CDR3 DNA: TGTGCCAGCAGTTCGGACAGATCCTACGAGCAGTACTTC; CDR3 protein: CASSSDRSYEQYF
J gene: TRBJ1-4; V gene: TRBV30; D gene: TRBD1; clone size: -; CDR3 length: 13; CDR3 DNA: TGTGCCTGGGGGACAGGGGCAGGAGAAAAACTGTTTTTT; CDR3 protein: CAWGTGAGEKLFF
J gene: TRBJ2-1; V gene: TRBV20-1; D gene: TRBD2; clone size: once; CDR3 length: 15; CDR3 DNA: TGCAGTGCTAGTAATCTAGCGGGAGTTTTTTATGAGCAGTTCTTC; CDR3 protein: CSASNLAGVFYEQFF
J gene: TRBJ2-1; V gene: TRBV15; D gene: TRBD2; clone size: -; CDR3 length: 20; CDR3 DNA: TGTGCCACCAGCAGAGCGCGAGGACTAGCGGGAGGGCCCTCTAGCAATGAGCAGTTCTTC; CDR3 protein: CATSRARGLAGGPSSNEQFF
J gene: TRBJ1-6; V gene: TRBV7-9; D gene: TRBD1; clone size: -; CDR3 length: 17; CDR3 DNA: TGTGCCAGCAGCTTAGGCAGTACCAAGGGGGCAAATTCACCCCTCCACTTT; CDR3 protein: CASSLGSTKGANSPLHF
J gene: TRBJ2-7; V gene: TRBV12-2; D gene: -; clone size: -; CDR3 length: 15; CDR3 DNA: TGTGCAAGTCGCTTGTGGTGGGAGAGGGTCTACGAGCAGTACTTC; CDR3 protein: CASRLWWERVYEQYF
J gene: TRBJ2-5; V gene: TRBV2; D gene: TRBD2; clone size: -; CDR3 length: 15; CDR3 DNA: TGTGCCAGCAGTTCCCCACTAGCGGGGAAAGAGACCCAGTACTTC; CDR3 protein: CASSSPLAGKETQYF
J gene: TRBJ1-5; V gene: TRBV18; D gene: TRBD1; clone size: few; CDR3 length: 16; CDR3 DNA: TGTGCCAGCTCACCTAAGACAGGGTTAAGCAATCAGCCCCAGCATTTT; CDR3 protein: CASSPKTGLSNQPQHF
J gene: TRBJ1-3; V gene: TRBV28; D gene: -; clone size: -; CDR3 length: 13; CDR3 DNA: TGTGCCAGCAGTACAGGGACCGGAAACACCATATATTTT; CDR3 protein: CASSTGTGNTIYF
J gene: TRBJ2-5; V gene: TRBV5-4; D gene: -; clone size: -; CDR3 length: 14; CDR3 DNA: TGTGCCAGCAGCTTTGGGGGGAGTGAGGAGACCCAGTACTTC; CDR3 protein: CASSFGGSEETQYF
J gene: TRBJ2-1; V gene: TRBV28; D gene: TRBD2; clone size: -; CDR3 length: 18; CDR3 DNA: TGTGCCAGCAGACTACTTGGACTAGCGGGAGGGATGGGAAATGAGCAGTTCTTC; CDR3 protein: CASRLLGLAGGMGNEQFF
J gene: TRBJ1-5; V gene: TRBV4-3; D gene: -; clone size: few; CDR3 length: 16; CDR3 DNA: TGCGCCAGCAGCCAAGAAGTCCAGGGTAGCAATCAGCCCCAGCATTTT; CDR3 protein: CASSQEVQGSNQPQHF
J gene: TRBJ2-3; V gene: TRBV11-2; D gene: TRBD2; clone size: -; CDR3 length: 15; CDR3 DNA: TGTGCCAGCAGCTGGGATAGCGGGAGCACAGATACGCAGTATTTT; CDR3 protein: CASSWDSGSTDTQYF
J gene: TRBJ1-4; V gene: TRBV27; D gene: -; clone size: -; CDR3 length: 15; CDR3 DNA: TGTGCCAGCAGGAGAACAGGGTTGGTAAATGAAAAACTGTTTTTT; CDR3 protein: CASRRTGLVNEKLFF
J gene: TRBJ2-3; V gene: TRBV7-2; D gene: -; clone size: -; CDR3 length: 15; CDR3 DNA: TGTGCCAGCAGCTTAGAGTCTTATACTACAGATACGCAGTATTTT; CDR3 protein: CASSLESYTTDTQYF
J gene: TRBJ2-5; V gene: TRBV11-3; D gene: -; clone size: -; CDR3 length: 15; CDR3 DNA: TGTGCCAGCAGTGTCCCGGGGGAGTTCTCAGAGACCCAGTACTTC; CDR3 protein: CASSVPGEFSETQYF
J gene: TRBJ2-7; V gene: TRBV14; D gene: TRBD2; clone size: -; CDR3 length: 16; CDR3 DNA: TGTGCCAGCAGCCAATTAGGGACTAGCGGCAACTACGAGCAGTACTTC; CDR3 protein: CASSQLGTSGNYEQYF
J gene: TRBJ1-1; V gene: TRBV2; D gene: -; clone size: -; CDR3 length: 15; CDR3 DNA: TGTGCCAGCAGTGCCTTGTCAGGGGTTGGGACTGAAGCTTTCTTT; CDR3 protein: CASSALSGVGTEAFF
J gene: TRBJ1-6; V gene: TRBV11-2; D gene: TRBD1; clone size: few; CDR3 length: 15; CDR3 DNA: TGTGCCAGCCCGAAGGGACAGCATTATAATTCACCCCTCCACTTT; CDR3 protein: CASPKGQHYNSPLHF
J gene: TRBJ1-2; V gene: TRBV9; D gene: -; clone size: -; CDR3 length: 17; CDR3 DNA: TGTGCCAGCAGCACAGGAGGCCTCAACAGGGCTAACTATGGCTACACCTTC; CDR3 protein: CASSTGGLNRANYGYTF
J gene: TRBJ2-6; V gene: TRBV3-1/TRBV3-2; D gene: -; clone size: -; CDR3 length: 18; CDR3 DNA: TGTGCCAGCAGCCCGAGAAATCGGGGGGCGCGAGGGGCCAACGTCCTGACTTTC; CDR3 protein: CASSPRNRGARGANVLTF
J gene: TRBJ2-5; V gene: TRBV28; D gene: -; clone size: -; CDR3 length: 11; CDR3 DNA: TGTGCCAGCAGTCAGCTAGAACCCCAGTACTTC; CDR3 protein: CASSQLEPQYF
J gene: TRBJ2-7; V gene: TRBV27; D gene: -; clone size: -; CDR3 length: 16; CDR3 DNA: TGTGCCAGCAGGACACCGGCGGGGGCTTATTGGGACGAGCAGTACTTC; CDR3 protein: CASRTPAGAYWDEQYF
J gene: TRBJ2-1; V gene: TRBV6-5; D gene: -; clone size: -; CDR3 length: 12; CDR3 DNA: TGTGCCAGCAGTTGGGGGGTTTATGAGCAGTTCTTC; CDR3 protein: CASSWGVYEQFF
J gene: TRBJ2-7; V gene: TRBV13; D gene: -; clone size: -; CDR3 length: 15; CDR3 DNA: TGTGCCAGCCGCGAACGGCGGTCGAGCTCCTACGAGCAGTACTTC; CDR3 protein: CASRERRSSSYEQYF